These 9 T cell receptor beta chains were sequenced from one sample in a study of regulatory T cells in long-lasting Graves disease. Stated time point: newly diagnosed GD, antithyroid drugs for less than 3 months. RNA extracted from PBMCs served as the sequencing template. The authors built TCR beta libraries using iRepertoire HTBI primers and Arm-PCR of CDR3 regions. Via MiXCR, TCRdb re-called the multiplex PCR reads, giving one row per CDR3 protein. The sample consists of 550,000 to 650,000 distinct CDR3 sequences, around 15% of them appearing once. The same data also went into a second study, on T cells in Graves' hyperthyroidism and ophthalmopathy.

The sequenced sample was peripheral blood mononuclear cells (PBMCs), obtained at new diagnosis, from a patient treated with antithyroid drugs. The source of these receptors is a man aged 18 to 30 with Graves disease.

V gene TRBV5-6 combines with J gene TRBJ2-2; D is possibly TRBD2 (6 bases). V lost 5 bases and J 6 bases, leaving 11 bases between the germline ends. Germline CDR1 and CDR2: SGHDT and YYEEEE. The CDR3 loop spans 13 amino acids. CDR3 coding DNA: TGTGCCAGCAGGTGGGGGGTTTCCGGGGAGCTGTTTTTT. Protein: CASRWGVSGELFF.

This clonotype was picked up many times. V and J are TRBV12-3 or TRBV12-4 and TRBJ1-5, with D maybe TRBD1 (5 bases). V lost 7 bases and J 4 bases, leaving 11 bases between the germline ends. The CDR3 has 13 residues. The DNA of the CDR3 is TGTGCCAGCAACCCCCAGGGAAATCAGCCCCAGCATTTT. Translating it yields CASNPQGNQPQHF.

This clonotype was detected ten times or more. The J gene is TRBJ2-1, the V gene TRBV12-5; 10 nucleotides line up with TRBD2. J lost 5 bases, V lost 4 bases, and 8 bases had no gene match. The CDR3 has 16 residues. In germline, CDR1 is LGHNT, CDR2 FRNRAP. The CDR3 DNA reads TGTGCTAGTGGTTCTCCCCTAGCGGGGGCACACAATGAGCAGTTCTTC. Translated: CASGSPLAGAHNEQFF.

This clonotype has a count of ten or more. The chain carries TRBV29-1 and TRBJ1-1; 8 bases line up with TRBD1. The germline V gene encodes CDR1 SQVTM and CDR2 ANQGSEA. Trimming cost V 7 bases and J 4 bases; bases outside gene matches: 11. The CDR3 is 14 amino acids. The CDR3 nucleotides are TGCAGCGCCGACAGGGGAAGCAGGGGCACTGAAGCTTTCTTT. This gives the protein CSADRGSRGTEAFF.

This clonotype was detected ten times or more. This rearrangement joins TRBV29-1 to TRBJ2-4; the D is unclear. The germline V and J ends were trimmed by 2 bases and 6 bases, with 8 bases remaining between them. Germline V CDR1 and CDR2: SQVTM, ANQGSEA. The CDR3 sequence is 12 residues long. CDR3 in DNA: TGCAGCGTTGAAATGGGGATAAACATTCAGTACTTC. Translating gives CSVEMGINIQYF.

The chain carries TRBV29-1 and TRBJ2-3, with D uncertain. Trimming took 4 bases from V and 2 from J, leaving 10 bases between them. Germline V gene data show CDR1 as SQVTM and CDR2 as ANQGSEA. This CDR3 spans 13 amino acids. The CDR3 loop reads CSVGKALTDTQYF. CDR3 in DNA: TGCAGCGTTGGCAAGGCTCTCACAGATACGCAGTATTTT.

This clonotype has just a few counts. The chain couples TRBV14 to TRBJ2-1; 7 bases line up with TRBD2. V trimming: 5 bases; J trimming: 0 bases; junction bases outside the gene matches: 4. Germline V gene data show CDR1 as SGHDN and CDR2 as FVKESK. The CDR3 is 15 amino acids. The CDR3 reads CASSDLADSYNEQFF. As DNA, the CDR3 is TGTGCCAGCAGCGACCTAGCGGACTCCTACAATGAGCAGTTCTTC.

This clonotype has a handful of counts. The rearrangement uses TRBV20-1 and TRBJ2-7; D possibly matches TRBD1 or TRBD2 (5 bases each). The CDR3 is 15 amino acids. Trimming removed 5 bases from V and 1 base from J, with 18 bases in between. Germline lookup yields CDR1 DFQATT and CDR2 SNEGSKA (reference sequence). This CDR3 reads CSAQNHQGVSYEQYF. The CDR3 region has the DNA TGCAGTGCTCAAAACCACCAGGGAGTTTCCTACGAGCAGTACTTC.

This clonotype was seen only a few times. The gene calls are TRBV7-9 and TRBJ1-2; D is possibly TRBD1 (5 bases). V lost 4 bases and J 7 bases, leaving 13 bases between the germline ends. The CDR3 extends over 13 amino acids. Germline assignment: CDR1 SEHNR and CDR2 FQNEAQ (reference sequence). CDR3: CASSYGQSGGYTF. The CDR3 DNA reads TGTGCCAGCAGCTACGGACAATCGGGTGGCTACACCTTC.